This T cell receptor beta chain was sequenced during a study of T cell responses to AZD1222 COVID-19 vaccine. V was clipped by 5 bases and J by 3 bases; unmatched bases: 8. Germline values: CDR1 MNHEY, CDR2 SVGEGT. CDR3 length: 15 residues. Study-wide findings and caveats: There were mostly white British donors and more females than males, and clonal diversity was possibly underestimated. Across spike, vaccine-associated CD4 TCRs were found, dominant at 160-218 and 743-854. Baseline antibody screening turned up just a handful of seropositive AZD1222 recipients.

Only in-frame clones appear in the TCRdb table, and some are missing; sequencing was by immunoSEQ multiplex PCR. Of about 260,000 clones listed, approximately 95% are singletons. With regard to this clone: Its matching antigen is unknown. The same CDR3 arises from other DNA sequences in this sample as well.

The receptor's source is an adult in good health. The rearrangement links TRBV6-2 or TRBV6-3 to TRBJ2-7; 9 bases agree with TRBD1. Specimen: peripheral blood, collected on day 0 of AZD1222 vaccination. The CDR3 bases are TGTGCCAGCAGTCCAACCGGGACAGGGATCTACGAGCAGTACTTC. It specifies CASSPTGTGIYEQYF.